This entry lists 29 T cell receptor beta chains sequenced from one sample in a study of shared clonotypes between healthy human individuals. Using immunoSEQ multiplex PCR, the repertoire was profiled, and TCRdb retains in-frame clones only, with some absent. The sample consists of some 1,900,000 clones, about 94% of them appearing once. CD8 cells regarded as naive lacked CD45RO, were positively chosen for CCR7, and omitted terminally differentiated effector memory CD45RA+ cells. The sequenced material came from naive CD8+ T cells sorted from blood. These TCRs come from a man younger than 30 in good health.

This sequence joins TRBV6-6 and TRBJ2-5, with TRBD1 as a possible D gene (6 bases). The CDR3 is 14 residues long. V shed 0 bases and J shed 4 bases, with 9 bases lying between them. CDR1 is MNHNY, CDR2 SVGAGI, per germline (reference sequence). The CDR3 sequence is CASSYSGAPETQYF. Here the CDR3 DNA reads TGTGCCAGCAGTTACTCGGGGGCCCCAGAGACCCAGTACTTC.

The chain recombines TRBV30 with TRBJ2-3; 11 bases map to TRBD2. The CDR3 is 15 amino acids. Germline V CDR1 and CDR2: GTSNPN, SVGIG (reference sequence). Trimming took 5 bases from V and 2 from J; bases not matched to a gene: 6. The CDR3 region is CAWDIAGGPTDTQYF. The CDR3 DNA follows: TGTGCCTGGGATATAGCGGGGGGGCCCACAGATACGCAGTATTTT.

The chain couples TRBV9 to TRBJ2-7; TRBD1 aligns across 8 bases. CDR3 length equals 15 residues. The ends lost 4 bases at V and 3 bases at J; junction bases unmatched: 9. Germline V CDR1 and CDR2: SGDLS, YYNGEE. The CDR3 reads CASSPAGTGIYEQYF. Here the CDR3 DNA reads TGTGCCAGCAGCCCAGCCGGGACAGGTATCTACGAGCAGTACTTC.

The rearrangement joins TRBV28 to TRBJ1-1, with 8 positions matching TRBD1. V lost 6 bases, J lost 8 bases, and 11 bases stayed unmatched. Germline CDR1 is MDHEN and CDR2 is SYDVKM. There are 14 residues in the CDR3. This chain's CDR3 is CASSQTGETLEAFF. The CDR3 DNA is TGTGCCAGCAGCCAGACAGGGGAAACTCTCGAAGCTTTCTTT.

This clone was detected only a few times. V gene TRBV9 combines with J gene TRBJ2-7; no clear D. V gave up 1 base and J gave up 2 bases, with 10 bases separating them. Germline CDR1 SGDLS, CDR2 YYNGEE. The CDR3 consists of 14 residues. The CDR3 is CASSVHGSPYEQYF. CDR3 DNA: TGTGCCAGCAGCGTACACGGGTCACCCTACGAGCAGTACTTC.

This chain links TRBV2 with TRBJ1-1, with 7 bases lining up with TRBD1. The germline gives CDR1 SNHLY, CDR2 FYNNEI. This CDR3 comprises 16 residues. After removal of 3 bases from V and 4 bases from J, the junction contained 11 bases not matched to a gene. CDR3 sequence reads: CASSDGAGGFRTEAFF. Here the CDR3 DNA reads TGTGCCAGCAGTGACGGGGCAGGGGGTTTCCGCACTGAAGCTTTCTTT.

The J gene is TRBJ2-7, the V gene TRBV29-1; weak D call: TRBD1 (6 bases). Germline V lookup: CDR1 SQVTM, CDR2 ANQGSEA. The CDR3 extends over 13 amino acids. Trimming removed 3 bases from V and 2 bases from J, with 11 bases in between. Here the CDR3 DNA reads TGCAGCGTTGAGACAGGAGTCACCTACGAGCAGTACTTC. This codes for CSVETGVTYEQYF.

V and J are TRBV4-1 and TRBJ2-7; D possibly corresponds to TRBD1 (8 bases). Germline values: CDR1 MGHRA, CDR2 YSYEKL. V was pared by 1 base and J by 5 bases, with 15 bases between. The CDR3 extends over 15 amino acids. The CDR3 is CASSQVEQGGNEQYF. The CDR3 DNA reads TGCGCCAGCAGCCAAGTGGAACAGGGGGGGAACGAGCAGTACTTC.

A word on this clone: Other DNA sequences in this specimen translate into the identical CDR3. The chain uses TRBV2 and TRBJ1-2, with TRBD1 as a possible D gene (6 bases). Trimming cost V 6 bases and J 4 bases, with 12 bases left between them. The CDR3 has 13 residues. The germline gives CDR1 SNHLY, CDR2 FYNNEI. The CDR3 nucleotides read TGTGCCAGCAGCGAGGGGGGGGTCTATGGCTACACCTTC. It specifies CASSEGGVYGYTF.

J is TRBJ1-6 and V is TRBV7-6; maybe TRBD1 (5 bases). Trimming removed 5 bases at V and 4 bases at J, with 18 bases between. The CDR3 is 17 amino acids. Per the germline V gene, CDR1 is SGHVS and CDR2 is FNYEAQ. CDR3 nucleotides: TGTGCCAGCAGCCTTAGTAGTCGCAGGGAGTATAATTCACCCCTCCACTTT. Its translation is CASSLSSRREYNSPLHF.

The sample holds one count of this clone. Other DNA variants within this sample encode the same CDR3. The rearrangement uses TRBV7-6 and TRBJ2-7, with D maybe TRBD2 (5 bases). The ends were cut back, 1 base at V and 0 bases at J, with 10 bases in the middle. This CDR3 comprises 15 residues. From germline, CDR1 is SGHVS and CDR2 FNYEAQ. CDR3 amino acids: CASSLGGDSSYEQYF. The CDR3 nucleotides read TGTGCCAGCAGCTTAGGGGGAGATAGCTCCTACGAGCAGTACTTC.

V usage is TRBV27 and J usage is TRBJ2-1; TRBD2 aligns across 11 bases. Germline CDR1 reads MNHEY; CDR2 reads SMNVEV (reference sequence). V trimming: 5 bases; J trimming: 3 bases; junction bases outside the gene matches: 6. CDR3 size: 16 residues. The CDR3: CASSVLAGGGYNEQFF. For the CDR3, the DNA is TGTGCCAGCAGTGTTCTAGCGGGAGGCGGCTACAATGAGCAGTTCTTC.

The chain employs TRBV10-1 and TRBJ1-1; perhaps TRBD1 as D (5 bases). Germline V gene lookup returns CDR1 WNHNN and CDR2 SYGVQD (reference sequence). The V gene lost 0 bases and the J gene lost 0 bases, with 8 bases spanning the gap. The CDR3 loop spans 15 amino acids. The CDR3 loop reads CASSESTDMNTEAFF. The CDR3, as DNA: TGCGCCAGCAGTGAGTCGACAGACATGAACACTGAAGCTTTCTTT.

The chain carries TRBV7-9 and TRBJ2-5, with no clear D. This CDR3 spans 16 amino acids. V dropped 5 bases and J dropped 0 bases, with 16 bases sitting between them. The germline CDR1 and CDR2 sequences are SEHNR and FQNEAQ (reference sequence). CDR3: CASSPRAGEYQETQYF. The CDR3 DNA reads TGTGCCAGCAGCCCCCGGGCCGGAGAATACCAAGAGACCCAGTACTTC.

The rearrangement uses TRBV6-1 and TRBJ2-7, with TRBD2 matching over 8 bases. CDR1 MNHNS and CDR2 SASEGT come from the germline V gene. The CDR3 spans 13 residues. V lost 4 bases to trimming and J lost 2 bases; unmatched junction nucleotides: 1. As DNA, the CDR3 is TGTGCCAGCAGTGTGGGACTAGCCTACGAGCAGTACTTC. As protein: CASSVGLAYEQYF.

The genes are TRBV28 and TRBJ1-5; TRBD1 aligns across 7 bases. The junction had 3 bases not matched to a gene; V was cut back by 1 base and J by 0 bases. Germline CDR1 is MDHEN and CDR2 is SYDVKM. The CDR3 totals 16 residues. The CDR3: CASSLLGQYSNQPQHF. The CDR3 nucleotides are TGTGCCAGCAGTTTATTGGGACAGTATAGCAATCAGCCCCAGCATTTT.

This rearrangement joins TRBV10-1 to TRBJ2-3, with TRBD2 identical over 9 bases. Trimming cost V 3 bases and J 1 base; bases outside gene matches: 2. Germline CDR1 is WNHNN and CDR2 is SYGVQD (reference sequence). This CDR3 comprises 15 residues. The DNA for the CDR3 is TGCGCCAGCAGTGACTGGACTAGCGGCACAGATACGCAGTATTTT. Amino acid sequence: CASSDWTSGTDTQYF.

The rearrangement links TRBV5-4 to TRBJ1-2; TRBD1 agrees at 8 bases. The junction had 5 bases not matched to a gene; V was cut back by 3 bases and J by 4 bases. Germline CDR1 is SGHNT and CDR2 is YYREEE (reference sequence). The CDR3 has 14 residues. The CDR3 sequence: CASSSDRGGYGYTF. CDR3 in DNA: TGTGCCAGCAGCTCCGACAGGGGCGGCTATGGCTACACCTTC.

The chain employs TRBV7-9 and TRBJ1-2, with a tentative D call TRBD1 (6 bases). The germline CDR1 and CDR2 sequences are SEHNR and FQNEAQ (reference sequence). V lost 1 base and J lost 4, with 13 bases in between. This CDR3 spans 15 amino acids. Here the CDR3 DNA reads TGTGCCAGCAGCTTAGGGACAGAGGTCTCCTATGGCTACACCTTC. This codes for CASSLGTEVSYGYTF.

The chain has TRBV14 and TRBJ2-7; TRBD1 aligns across 9 bases. Looked up from germline, CDR1 is SGHDN and CDR2 is FVKESK. The CDR3 consists of 16 residues. V shed 4 bases, J shed 3 bases, and the junction held 10 bases outside the gene matches. Here the CDR3 DNA reads TGTGCCAGCAGCCCCCCGACAGGGGGAAGTTTCTACGAGCAGTACTTC. This codes for CASSPPTGGSFYEQYF.

V is TRBV4-1 and J is TRBJ2-7; TRBD2 is a possible D gene (6 bases). This CDR3 comprises 14 residues. CDR1 MGHRA and CDR2 YSYEKL come from the germline V gene. Trimming pared 1 base from V and 6 bases from J, leaving 13 bases between. CDR3 region: CASSQGVGRGEQYF. Here the CDR3 DNA reads TGCGCCAGCAGCCAAGGGGTCGGGAGAGGCGAGCAGTACTTC.

The count of this clone is one. This chain connects TRBV5-1 to TRBJ1-3, with 9 bases lining up with TRBD1. CDR3 length: 17 amino acids. The V gene's germline CDR1 is SGHRS and CDR2 YFSETQ. V shed 4 bases, J shed 2 bases, and the junction held 10 bases outside the gene matches. The CDR3 here is CASSGTGRENPGNTIYF. The DNA of the CDR3 is TGCGCCAGCAGCGGGACAGGGAGGGAAAACCCTGGAAACACCATATATTTT.

The CDR3 spells CASGQGVGYEQYF. The CDR3 DNA is TGTGCCAGCGGACAGGGGGTGGGCTACGAGCAGTACTTC. The rearrangement uses TRBV2 and TRBJ2-7; 10 bases line up with TRBD1. CDR1 and CDR2 (germline): SNHLY, FYNNEI. With 8 bases clipped from V and 3 bases from J, the junction kept 4 bases outside the gene matches. CDR3 size: 13 residues.

The V and J genes are TRBV9 and TRBJ2-7, with 7 bases fitting TRBD1. With V trimmed by 3 bases and J by 4 bases, 10 bases remained unmatched. This CDR3 region has 15 residues. Germline V lookup: CDR1 SGDLS, CDR2 YYNGEE. CDR3 DNA sequence: TGTGCCAGCAGCGCAGGGACAGCCGAGGGTTACGAGCAGTACTTC. Translating it yields CASSAGTAEGYEQYF. Full variable domain (remainder filled in from reference TRBV9 and TRBJ2-7): DSGVTQTPKHLITATGQRVTLRCSPRSGDLSVYWYQQSLDQGLQFLIQYYNGEERAKGNILERFSAQQFPDLHSELNLSSLELGDSALYFCASSAGTAEGYEQYFGPGTRLTVT.

CDR3 sequence (DNA): TGTGCCAGCAGTACGACAGCTAACTATGGCTACACCTTC. This codes for CASSTTANYGYTF. The rearrangement links TRBV9 to TRBJ1-2; a weak D match, TRBD1 (5 bases). V gave up 5 bases and J gave up 0 bases, with 8 bases separating them. Germline loops: CDR1 SGDLS, CDR2 YYNGEE. The CDR3 is made up of 13 amino acids.

The gene calls are TRBV5-4 and TRBJ2-7, with D tentatively TRBD1 (6 bases). Germline CDR1 is SGHNT and CDR2 is YYREEE (reference sequence). The CDR3 runs to 16 residues. Trimming pared 0 bases from V and 1 base from J, leaving 14 bases between. This CDR3 reads CASSLEGDIVSYEQYF. The CDR3 DNA is TGTGCCAGCAGCTTGGAGGGGGACATAGTTTCCTACGAGCAGTACTTC.

The chain links TRBV5-1 to TRBJ1-1; a possible D gene is TRBD1 (5 bases). This CDR3 region has 17 residues. Trimming removed 1 base from V and 3 bases from J, with 19 bases in between. CDR1 is SGHRS, CDR2 YFSETQ, per germline. The CDR3 DNA is TGCGCCAGCAGCTTGATTACAGGACCCGGGGGGGACACTGAAGCTTTCTTT. The encoded protein is CASSLITGPGGDTEAFF.

For the CDR3, the DNA is TGCGCCAGCAGCCAAGATAGGGGCGCAACAGATACGCAGTATTTT. Translation: CASSQDRGATDTQYF. This sequence joins TRBV4-1 and TRBJ2-3; D may be TRBD1 (5 bases). Per the germline V gene, CDR1 is MGHRA and CDR2 is YSYEKL. The V and J ends lost 0 bases and 3 bases respectively, with 10 bases between them. The CDR3 length is 15 residues.

The chain links TRBV7-9 to TRBJ2-1; 11 bases agree with TRBD2. The V gene's germline CDR1 is SEHNR and CDR2 FQNEAQ (reference sequence). CDR3 length equals 16 residues. Germline trimming cut 6 bases from V and 0 bases from J; bases unmatched to any gene: 4. The CDR3 loop reads CASRGLAAHSYNEQFF. The DNA of the CDR3 is TGTGCCAGCAGGGGACTAGCGGCCCACTCCTACAATGAGCAGTTCTTC.